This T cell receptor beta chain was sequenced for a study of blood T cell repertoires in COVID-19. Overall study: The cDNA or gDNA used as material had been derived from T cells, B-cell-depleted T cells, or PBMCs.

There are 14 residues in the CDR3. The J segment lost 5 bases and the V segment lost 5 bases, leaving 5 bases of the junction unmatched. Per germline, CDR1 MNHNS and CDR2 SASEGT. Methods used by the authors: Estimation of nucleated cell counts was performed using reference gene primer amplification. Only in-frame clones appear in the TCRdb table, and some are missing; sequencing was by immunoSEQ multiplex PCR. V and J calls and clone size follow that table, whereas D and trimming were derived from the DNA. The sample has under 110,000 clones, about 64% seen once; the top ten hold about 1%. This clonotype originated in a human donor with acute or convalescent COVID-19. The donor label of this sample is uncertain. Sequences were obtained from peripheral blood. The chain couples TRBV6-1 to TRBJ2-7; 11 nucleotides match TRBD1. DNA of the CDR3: TGTGCCAGCAGTAGTAGGACAGGGGGCAACGAGCAGTACTTC. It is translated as CASSSRTGGNEQYF.